This is a list of T cell receptor beta chains from one sample in a study of blood T cell repertoires in COVID-19. Only in-frame clones appear in the TCRdb table, and some are missing; sequencing was by immunoSEQ multiplex PCR. The table has 200,000 to 250,000 clones, around 80% seen once. Sequencing was done on a sample of PBMCs or T cells enriched from blood (not recorded which). These receptors were collected from a man aged 60-69 years who had recovered from COVID-19. The CDR3 runs from the conserved cysteine through the conserved F or W. The D gene is left open where the match is weak. Clone size is shown for a subset of rows, as once, few, many or a class of expanded clone.

J gene	D gene	clone size	V gene	CDR3 protein	CDR3 DNA
TRBJ1-2	NA	NA	TRBV11-3	CASSLDPQTSYGYTF	TGTGCCAGCAGCTTAGATCCGCAAACTTCCTATGGCTACACCTTC
TRBJ1-2	NA	NA	TRBV3-1/TRBV3-2	CASTITGRYGYTF	TGTGCCAGCACGATTACAGGGCGCTATGGCTACACCTTC
TRBJ2-7	NA	NA	TRBV14	CASSEAYEQYF	TGTGCCAGCAGCGAGGCATACGAGCAGTACTTC
TRBJ1-1	TRBD1	NA	TRBV13	CASSFRQGENEAFF	TGTGCCAGCAGCTTCCGACAGGGGGAGAATGAAGCTTTCTTT
TRBJ1-1	NA	NA	TRBV12-3/TRBV12-4	CAREGRTEAFF	TGTGCCAGGGAGGGGAGGACTGAAGCTTTCTTT
TRBJ1-6	TRBD1	NA	TRBV19	CASSQGGSPLHF	TGTGCCAGTTCGCAGGGGGGCTCACCCCTCCACTTT
TRBJ1-4	NA	once	TRBV6-5	CASSPSREKLFF	TGTGCCAGCAGTCCATCGCGTGAAAAACTGTTTTTT
TRBJ2-1	NA	NA	TRBV5-1	CASSLDPMSSYNEQFF	TGCGCCAGCAGCTTGGATCCCATGAGCTCCTACAATGAGCAGTTCTTC
TRBJ2-7	NA	once	TRBV6-5	CASSYNMRLDYEQYF	TGTGCCAGCAGTTACAATATGCGTCTTGACTACGAGCAGTACTTC
TRBJ2-7	TRBD1	NA	TRBV19	CASSMGRQGSYEQYF	TGTGCCAGTAGTATGGGTCGACAGGGCTCCTACGAGCAGTACTTC
TRBJ2-2	TRBD2	NA	TRBV5-1	CASSWTGRENTGELFF	TGCGCCAGCAGCTGGACTGGGAGGGAGAACACCGGGGAGCTGTTTTTT
TRBJ1-1	NA	NA	TRBV14	CASSQVYGITEAFF	TGTGCCAGCAGCCAAGTTTACGGTATCACTGAAGCTTTCTTT
TRBJ2-2	NA	NA	TRBV5-1	CASSLGPHSRIGYVPGELFF	TGCGCCAGCAGCTTGGGACCTCACAGTAGGATTGGATATGTTCCCGGGGAGCTGTTTTTT
TRBJ1-6	NA	few	TRBV3-1/TRBV3-2	CASSQVSTVYNSPLHF	TGTGCCAGCAGCCAAGTATCCACAGTCTATAATTCACCCCTCCACTTT
TRBJ2-1	TRBD1	NA	TRBV5-1	CASSSTGGRYNEQFF	TGCGCCAGCAGCTCCACAGGGGGCCGTTACAATGAGCAGTTCTTC
TRBJ2-1	TRBD1	NA	TRBV10-3	CAISESGQGAGNEQFF	TGTGCCATCAGTGAGTCGGGACAGGGGGCAGGCAATGAGCAGTTCTTC
TRBJ1-2	NA	NA	TRBV10-2	CASGARVGGYTF	TGCGCCAGCGGGGCCAGGGTCGGTGGCTACACCTTC
TRBJ2-3	NA	NA	TRBV5-1	CASSAKSDTQYF	TGCGCCAGCAGCGCTAAAAGCGATACGCAGTATTTT
TRBJ1-2	TRBD1	NA	TRBV6-5	CASSGQGSGYTF	TGTGCCAGCAGCGGACAGGGGAGTGGCTACACCTTC
TRBJ2-4	TRBD1	NA	TRBV2	CASSARQGVKNIQYF	TGTGCCAGCAGTGCACGACAGGGAGTCAAAAACATTCAGTACTTC
TRBJ2-7	TRBD1	NA	TRBV7-7	CASSERTGSRYEQYF	TGTGCTAGCAGCGAAAGGACAGGGAGTCGCTACGAGCAGTACTTC
TRBJ1-2	TRBD1	NA	TRBV5-1	CASSLTTGAHGYTF	TGCGCCAGCAGCTTAACGACAGGGGCCCATGGCTACACCTTC
TRBJ1-4	NA	once	TRBV5-6	CASSYYDATNEKLFF	TGTGCCAGCAGCTACTACGATGCAACTAATGAAAAACTGTTTTTT
TRBJ2-3	TRBD1	once	TRBV11-3	CASSSTGISTDTQYF	TGTGCCAGCAGCTCGACAGGGATTAGCACAGATACGCAGTATTTT
TRBJ1-3	NA	NA	TRBV9	CASSVGGGNTIYF	TGTGCCAGCAGCGTAGGAGGTGGAAACACCATATATTTT
TRBJ1-6	NA	once	TRBV19	CASSMGVYNSPLHF	TGTGCCAGTAGTATGGGAGTTTATAATTCACCCCTCCACTTT
TRBJ1-3	NA	NA	TRBV7-2	CASSLGGLIGNTIYF	TGTGCCAGCAGCTTAGGGGGACTTATTGGAAACACCATATATTTT
TRBJ2-7	NA	NA	TRBV5-5	CASSTTGSRKYF	TGTGCCAGCAGCACTACAGGGTCTAGGAAGTACTTC
TRBJ2-5	NA	NA	TRBV2	CASSPQGYQETQYF	TGTGCCAGCAGTCCCCAGGGATACCAAGAGACCCAGTACTTC
TRBJ2-5	TRBD1	NA	TRBV2	CASSPTGQYQTQYF	TGTGCCAGCAGTCCCACGGGACAGTATCAGACCCAGTACTTC
TRBJ2-7	TRBD1	NA	TRBV5-1	CASTPVGGNYEQYF	TGCGCCAGCACCCCTGTAGGGGGCAACTACGAGCAGTACTTC
TRBJ1-2	TRBD1	NA	TRBV2	CASSEAWTGSEGYTF	TGTGCCAGCAGTGAAGCGTGGACAGGGAGTGAAGGCTACACCTTC
TRBJ2-5	NA	NA	TRBV18	CASSPDRQETQYF	TGTGCCAGCTCACCAGACAGACAAGAGACCCAGTACTTC
TRBJ1-6	TRBD1	NA	TRBV6-5	CASRRTGTNSPLHF	TGTGCCAGCCGCCGGACAGGGACGAATTCACCCCTCCACTTT
TRBJ2-1	NA	NA	TRBV24-1	CATSDFGRGRGNEQFF	TGTGCCACCAGTGATTTTGGCAGGGGAAGAGGCAATGAGCAGTTCTTC
TRBJ1-6	TRBD1	NA	TRBV28	CASSDRQGVTPLHF	TGTGCCAGCAGTGACAGACAGGGGGTGACACCCCTCCACTTT
TRBJ1-1	TRBD1	NA	TRBV18	CASSPQTGVTEAFF	TGTGCCAGCTCACCTCAGACAGGGGTAACTGAAGCTTTCTTT
TRBJ2-7	NA	NA	TRBV25-1	CASSSFSEQYF	TGTGCCAGCAGCTCCTTTAGCGAGCAGTACTTC
TRBJ2-1	NA	NA	TRBV18	CASSPLVSYNEQFF	TGTGCCAGCTCACCACTAGTGTCCTACAATGAGCAGTTCTTC
TRBJ1-3	NA	NA	TRBV11-3	CASSLEQGFAIYF	TGTGCCAGCAGCTTAGAACAGGGATTCGCCATATATTTT
TRBJ2-3	TRBD2	NA	TRBV5-5	CATILGASGGTDTQYF	TGTGCCACCATCTTGGGGGCTAGCGGGGGCACAGATACGCAGTATTTT
TRBJ1-1	NA	NA	TRBV11-2	CASSLVGSGEAFF	TGTGCCAGCAGCTTAGTTGGGAGTGGTGAAGCTTTCTTT
TRBJ2-2	TRBD2	NA	TRBV3-1/TRBV3-2	CASSLRGVGERGELFF	TGTGCCAGCAGCCTGCGGGGGGTAGGGGAGCGCGGGGAGCTGTTTTTT
TRBJ2-7	TRBD1	NA	TRBV3-1/TRBV3-2	CASSRIWTGDFAEQYF	TGTGCCAGCAGCCGAATATGGACAGGGGACTTCGCCGAGCAGTACTTC
TRBJ1-3	NA	NA	TRBV5-8	CASSTGPSLWGNTIYF	TGTGCCAGCAGCACTGGGCCTTCCCTCTGGGGAAACACCATATATTTT
TRBJ1-5	NA	NA	TRBV15	CATSREGQQPQHF	TGTGCCACCAGTCGGGAGGGCCAACAGCCCCAGCATTTT
TRBJ2-1	NA	NA	TRBV6-5	CASSRRGDNEQFF	TGTGCCAGCAGTCGCAGGGGGGACAATGAGCAGTTCTTC
TRBJ1-2	NA	NA	TRBV5-1	CASSLDAEHGYTF	TGCGCCAGCAGCTTGGATGCGGAGCATGGCTACACCTTC
TRBJ1-1	NA	few	TRBV5-5	CASSLRDFEAFF	TGTGCCAGCAGCCTCCGGGACTTTGAAGCTTTCTTT
TRBJ2-1	NA	NA	TRBV27	CASSNSGLWEQFF	TGTGCCAGCAGTAACAGCGGCCTTTGGGAGCAGTTCTTC